What follows is one T cell receptor beta chain and its context. What it binds is not known. Selected positively for CCR7 and CD45RO-negative, naive CD8 cells excluded terminally differentiated effector memory CD45RA+ cells. Adult donors, all healthy and HIV-negative, had no recent acute infections or vaccinations. The CDR3 loop spans 14 amino acids. Germline V gene sequence: CDR1 MNHNY, CDR2 SVGAGI (reference sequence). V shed 2 bases and J shed 7 bases, with 11 bases lying between them. Here immunoSEQ multiplex PCR was the method, and the copy in TCRdb shows in-frame clones only, minus some. The sample consists of hundreds of thousands of clones, approximately 96% of them appearing once. This entry is derived from a study of shared clonotypes between healthy human individuals. Study-level findings and limits: Depth of sequencing was expected to influence donor clonotype sharing.

This chain links TRBV6-6 with TRBJ1-4; D call uncertain. Source material: naive CD8+ T cells sorted from blood. The source of this sequence is a man aged 25-45 years in good health. As DNA, the CDR3 is TGTGCCAGCAGTTACCGGGCGGCCTCTGAAAAACTGTTTTTT. Its protein is CASSYRAASEKLFF.